The source of this T cell receptor beta chain is a study of shared clonotypes between healthy human individuals. Here immunoSEQ multiplex PCR was the method, and the copy in TCRdb shows in-frame clones only, minus some. The sample contains roughly 650,000 clones, 90% to 97% of which appear only once. Germline assignment: CDR1 SGHAT and CDR2 FQDESV (reference sequence). The V gene lost 8 bases and the J gene lost 5 bases, with 10 bases spanning the gap. This CDR3 spans 12 amino acids. CD8 cells regarded as naive lacked CD45RO, were positively chosen for CCR7, and omitted terminally differentiated effector memory CD45RA+ cells.

The sequenced material came from naive CD8+ T cells sorted from blood. The chain links TRBV11-1 to TRBJ2-1; D is ambiguous. This clonotype originated in a woman aged 25 to 39 in good health. In DNA, the CDR3 is TGTGCCAGCGACGACTTGAACAATGAGCAGTTCTTC. Protein: CASDDLNNEQFF.